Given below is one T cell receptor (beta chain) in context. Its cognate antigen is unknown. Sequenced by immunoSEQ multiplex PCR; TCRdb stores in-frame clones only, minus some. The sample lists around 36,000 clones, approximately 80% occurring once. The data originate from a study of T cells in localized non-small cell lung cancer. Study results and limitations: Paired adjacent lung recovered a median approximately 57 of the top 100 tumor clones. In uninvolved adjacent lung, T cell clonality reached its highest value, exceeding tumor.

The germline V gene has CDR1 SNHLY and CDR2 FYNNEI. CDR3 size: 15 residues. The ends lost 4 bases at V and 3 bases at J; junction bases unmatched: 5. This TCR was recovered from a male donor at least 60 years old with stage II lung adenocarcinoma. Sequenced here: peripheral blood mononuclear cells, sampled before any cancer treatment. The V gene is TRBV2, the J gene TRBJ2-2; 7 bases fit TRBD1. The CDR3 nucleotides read TGTGCCAGCAGTGCGACAGGGTCGGACACCGGGGAGCTGTTTTTT. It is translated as CASSATGSDTGELFF.